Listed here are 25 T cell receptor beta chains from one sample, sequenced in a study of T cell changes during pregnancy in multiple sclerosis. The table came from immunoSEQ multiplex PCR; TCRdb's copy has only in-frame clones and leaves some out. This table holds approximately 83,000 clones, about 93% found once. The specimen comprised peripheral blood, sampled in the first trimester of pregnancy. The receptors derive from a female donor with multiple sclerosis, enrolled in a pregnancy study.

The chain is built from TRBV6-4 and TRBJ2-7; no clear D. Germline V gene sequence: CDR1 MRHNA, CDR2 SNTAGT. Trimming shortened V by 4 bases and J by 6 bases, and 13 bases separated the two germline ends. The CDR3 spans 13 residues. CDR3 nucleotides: TGTGCCAGCAGTGCCAACGAGGCAGCCGAGCAGTACTTC. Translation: CASSANEAAEQYF.

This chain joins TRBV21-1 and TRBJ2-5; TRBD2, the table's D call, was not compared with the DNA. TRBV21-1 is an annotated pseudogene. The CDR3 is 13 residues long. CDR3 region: CASSKASGETQYF. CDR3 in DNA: TGTGCCAGCAGCAAAGCTAGCGGGGAGACCCAGTACTTC.

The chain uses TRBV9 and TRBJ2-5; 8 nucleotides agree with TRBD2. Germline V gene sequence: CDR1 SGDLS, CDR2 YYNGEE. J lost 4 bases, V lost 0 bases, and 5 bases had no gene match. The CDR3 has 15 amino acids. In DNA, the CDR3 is TGTGCCAGCAGCGTAGCGGGGGGGCAGGGAGAGACCCAGTACTTC. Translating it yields CASSVAGGQGETQYF. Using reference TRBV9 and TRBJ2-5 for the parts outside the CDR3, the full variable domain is DSGVTQTPKHLITATGQRVTLRCSPRSGDLSVYWYQQSLDQGLQFLIQYYNGEERAKGNILERFSAQQFPDLHSELNLSSLELGDSALYFCASSVAGGQGETQYFGPGTRLLVL.

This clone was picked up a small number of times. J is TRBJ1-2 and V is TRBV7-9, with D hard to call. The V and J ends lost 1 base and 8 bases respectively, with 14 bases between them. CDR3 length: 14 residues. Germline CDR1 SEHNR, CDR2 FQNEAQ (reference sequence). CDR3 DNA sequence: TGTGCCAGCAGCTTAGGTGTCCACGTAGAGGGCTACACCTTC. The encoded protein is CASSLGVHVEGYTF.

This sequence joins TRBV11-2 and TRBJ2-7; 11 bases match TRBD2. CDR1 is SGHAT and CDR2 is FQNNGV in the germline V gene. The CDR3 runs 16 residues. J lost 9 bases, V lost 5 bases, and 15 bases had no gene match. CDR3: CASSATGAGTSGAQYF. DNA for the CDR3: TGTGCCAGCAGCGCGACAGGGGCCGGGACTAGCGGAGCGCAGTACTTC.

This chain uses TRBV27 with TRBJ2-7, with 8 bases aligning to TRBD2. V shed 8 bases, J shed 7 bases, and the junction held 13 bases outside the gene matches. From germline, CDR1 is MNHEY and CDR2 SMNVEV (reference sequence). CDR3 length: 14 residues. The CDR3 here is CASSPGGAGGEQYF. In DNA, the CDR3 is TGTGCCAGCTCGCCCGGGGGGGCGGGGGGTGAGCAGTACTTC.

The chain's CDR3 is CASRGGGYTF. CDR3 DNA sequence: TGTGCCAGCCGGGGGGGTGGCTACACCTTC. This chain links TRBV7-9 with TRBJ1-2; D possibly corresponds to TRBD1 (5 bases). Trimming left V 8 bases short and J 7 bases short, with 8 bases between. Germline-derived CDR1 and CDR2 are SEHNR and FQNEAQ (reference sequence). The CDR3 contains 10 residues.

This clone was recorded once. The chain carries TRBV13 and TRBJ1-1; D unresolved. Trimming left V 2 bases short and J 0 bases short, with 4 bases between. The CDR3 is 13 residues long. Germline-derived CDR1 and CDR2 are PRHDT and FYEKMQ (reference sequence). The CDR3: CASSLLLNTEAFF. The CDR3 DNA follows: TGTGCCAGCAGCTTATTATTGAACACTGAAGCTTTCTTT.

The CDR3 sequence: CASSLGRGTQYF. The CDR3 region has the DNA TGTGCCAGCAGCTTGGGGCGTGGGACCCAGTACTTC. J is TRBJ2-5 and V is TRBV7-2, with TRBD1 as a possible D gene (5 bases). This CDR3 comprises 12 residues. V lost 3 bases and J 7 bases, leaving 9 bases between the germline ends. Germline assignment: CDR1 SGHTA and CDR2 FQGNSA.

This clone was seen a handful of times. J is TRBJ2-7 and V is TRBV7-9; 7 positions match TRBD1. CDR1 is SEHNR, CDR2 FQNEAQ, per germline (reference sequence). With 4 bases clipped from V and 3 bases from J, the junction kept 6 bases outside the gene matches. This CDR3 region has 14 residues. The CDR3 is CASSSGTALYEQYF. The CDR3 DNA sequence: TGTGCCAGCAGCTCCGGGACAGCTCTCTACGAGCAGTACTTC.

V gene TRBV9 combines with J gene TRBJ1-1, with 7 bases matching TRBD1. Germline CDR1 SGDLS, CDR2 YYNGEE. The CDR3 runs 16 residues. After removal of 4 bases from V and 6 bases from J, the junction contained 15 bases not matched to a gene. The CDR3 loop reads CASSPTTGKSFSEAFF. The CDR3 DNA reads TGTGCCAGCAGCCCCACGACAGGGAAGAGTTTCTCTGAAGCTTTCTTT.

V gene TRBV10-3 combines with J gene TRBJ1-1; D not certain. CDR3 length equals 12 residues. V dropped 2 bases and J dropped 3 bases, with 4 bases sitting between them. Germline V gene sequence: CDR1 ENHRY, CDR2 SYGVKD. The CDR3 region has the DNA TGTGCCATCAGTGAGGGGCACACTGAAGCTTTCTTT. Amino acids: CAISEGHTEAFF.

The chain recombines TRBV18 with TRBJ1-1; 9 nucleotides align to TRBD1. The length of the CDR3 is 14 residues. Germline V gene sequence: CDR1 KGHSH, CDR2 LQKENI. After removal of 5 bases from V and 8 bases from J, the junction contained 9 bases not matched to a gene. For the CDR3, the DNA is TGTGCCAGCTCAAAAAGGACAGGGGAGGTGGAAGCTTTCTTT. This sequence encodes CASSKRTGEVEAFF.

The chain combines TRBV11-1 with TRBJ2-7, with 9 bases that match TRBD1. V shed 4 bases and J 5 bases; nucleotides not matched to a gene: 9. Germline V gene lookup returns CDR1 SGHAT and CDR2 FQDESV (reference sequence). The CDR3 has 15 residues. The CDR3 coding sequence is TGTGCCAGCAGCTCGACGGGACAGGGTTTTGACGAGCAGTACTTC. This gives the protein CASSSTGQGFDEQYF.

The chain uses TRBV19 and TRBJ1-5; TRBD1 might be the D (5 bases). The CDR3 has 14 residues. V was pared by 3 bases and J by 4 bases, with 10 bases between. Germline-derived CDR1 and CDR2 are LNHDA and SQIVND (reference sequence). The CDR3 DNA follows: TGTGCCAGTAGTATCTCGGGGGAGAATCAGCCCCAGCATTTT. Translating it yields CASSISGENQPQHF.

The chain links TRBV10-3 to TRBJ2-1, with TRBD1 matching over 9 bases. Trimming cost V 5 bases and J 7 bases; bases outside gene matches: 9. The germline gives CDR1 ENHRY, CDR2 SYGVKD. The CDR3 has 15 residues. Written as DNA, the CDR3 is TGTGCCATCAGTCCGGGACAGGGAACGGTGAATGAGCAGTTCTTC. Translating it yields CAISPGQGTVNEQFF.

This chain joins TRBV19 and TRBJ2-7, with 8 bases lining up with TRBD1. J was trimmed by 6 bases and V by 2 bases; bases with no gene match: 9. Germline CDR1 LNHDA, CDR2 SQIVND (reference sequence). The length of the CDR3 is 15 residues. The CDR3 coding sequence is TGTGCCAGTAGTATATACGGGACAGGTGACATCGAGCAGTACTTC. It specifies CASSIYGTGDIEQYF.

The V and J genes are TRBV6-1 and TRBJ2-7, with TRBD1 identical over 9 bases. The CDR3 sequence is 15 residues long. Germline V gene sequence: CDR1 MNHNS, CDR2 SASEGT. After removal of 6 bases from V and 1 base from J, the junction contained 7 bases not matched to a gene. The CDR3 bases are TGTGCCAGCAGGGACAGGGGCCGATTTTCCTACGAGCAGTACTTC. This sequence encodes CASRDRGRFSYEQYF.

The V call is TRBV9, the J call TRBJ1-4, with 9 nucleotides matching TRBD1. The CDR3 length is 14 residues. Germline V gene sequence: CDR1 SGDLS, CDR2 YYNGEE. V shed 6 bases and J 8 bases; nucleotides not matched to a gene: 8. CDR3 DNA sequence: TGTGCCAGCACCCCGACAGGGGGGTTAGAAAAACTGTTTTTT. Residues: CASTPTGGLEKLFF. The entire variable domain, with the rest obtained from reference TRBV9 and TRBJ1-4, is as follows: DSGVTQTPKHLITATGQRVTLRCSPRSGDLSVYWYQQSLDQGLQFLIQYYNGEERAKGNILERFSAQQFPDLHSELNLSSLELGDSALYFCASTPTGGLEKLFFGSGTQLSVL.

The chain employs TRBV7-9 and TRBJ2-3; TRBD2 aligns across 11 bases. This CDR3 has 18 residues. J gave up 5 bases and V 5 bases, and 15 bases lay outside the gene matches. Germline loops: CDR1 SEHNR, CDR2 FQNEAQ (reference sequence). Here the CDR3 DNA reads TGTGCCAGCAGCCCACTTGTCCTTAGCGGGGGGGCCGAAGATACGCAGTATTTT. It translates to CASSPLVLSGGAEDTQYF.

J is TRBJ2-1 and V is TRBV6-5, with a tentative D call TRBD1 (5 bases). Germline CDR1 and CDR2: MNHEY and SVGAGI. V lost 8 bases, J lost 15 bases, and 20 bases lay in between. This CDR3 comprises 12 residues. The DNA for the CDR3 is TGTGCCAGCCGCTGGGGCCCCTCCATCTGGTTCTTC. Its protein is CASRWGPSIWFF.

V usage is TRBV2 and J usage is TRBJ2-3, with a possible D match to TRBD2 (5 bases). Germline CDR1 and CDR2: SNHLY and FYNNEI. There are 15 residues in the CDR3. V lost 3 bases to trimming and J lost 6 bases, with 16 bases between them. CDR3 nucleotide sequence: TGTGCCAGCAGTGATTTAGTAGCGTTCGATGATACGCAGTATTTT. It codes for CASSDLVAFDDTQYF.

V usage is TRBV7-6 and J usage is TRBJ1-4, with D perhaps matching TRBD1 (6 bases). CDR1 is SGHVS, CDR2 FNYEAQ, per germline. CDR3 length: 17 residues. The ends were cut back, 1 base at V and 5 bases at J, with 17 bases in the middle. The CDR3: CASSLVQGRVGNEKLFF. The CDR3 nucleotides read TGTGCCAGCAGCTTAGTACAGGGCCGAGTCGGAAATGAAAAACTGTTTTTT.

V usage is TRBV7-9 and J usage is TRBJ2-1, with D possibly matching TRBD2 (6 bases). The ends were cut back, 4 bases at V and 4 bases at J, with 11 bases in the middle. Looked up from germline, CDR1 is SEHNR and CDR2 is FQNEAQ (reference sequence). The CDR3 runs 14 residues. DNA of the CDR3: TGTGCCAGCAGCTGGATTAGCGGTTACAATGAGCAGTTCTTC. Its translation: CASSWISGYNEQFF.

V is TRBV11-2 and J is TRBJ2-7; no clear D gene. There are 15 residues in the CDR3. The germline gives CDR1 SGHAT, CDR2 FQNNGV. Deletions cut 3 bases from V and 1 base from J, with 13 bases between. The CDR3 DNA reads TGTGCCAGCAGCTTGATCGGAGCAGAATCCTACGAGCAGTACTTC. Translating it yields CASSLIGAESYEQYF.